This T cell receptor (beta chain) was retrieved from a study of spatial heterogeneity in lung cancer. On the study more broadly: The average appearance count of each unique TCR and UMI combination in raw reads was more than 9.5.

The V and J ends lost 6 bases and 4 bases respectively, with 9 bases between them. Germline V lookup: CDR1 LNHDA, CDR2 SQIVND (reference sequence). The CDR3 is 13 residues long. This clonotype was seen at least ten times. The time point here: sample taken at primary tumor resection. Sequencing was performed on whole RNA extracted from tumor and nontumor lung tissue, or from frozen PBMC, and the material was left unsorted. Samples were obtained from more than 70 donors, all untreated early-stage non-small cell lung cancer patients. TCRdb itself ran the 5' RACE reads through MiXCR, one entry per CDR3 protein. The sample yields under 13,000 distinct CDR3 sequences, about 24% seen once.

The sequencing here drew on PBMCs, taken at surgery. The receptor was isolated from a female donor with early-stage non-small cell lung cancer. The chain couples TRBV19 to TRBJ2-2, with a weak D call TRBD1 (6 bases). This CDR3 is CASSKTGTGELFF. Here the CDR3 DNA reads TGTGCCAGTAGCAAGACAGGCACCGGGGAGCTGTTTTTT.